This TCR beta chain was documented in a study of identifying expanded T cells in peripheral blood. Notes on the study in general: Over two and four weeks, about 16.4 and 19 clones changed, versus around 1.3 between replicates. Variance in clone template counts between approximately two-week samples significantly increased with total template count across all healthy donors.

TCRdb's table, derived via immunoSEQ multiplex PCR, lists solely in-frame clones and lacks some. This sample has tens of thousands of clones, with 88% found just once. A remark on this clone: Its antigen is unidentified.

Germline values: CDR1 SEHNR, CDR2 FQNEAQ (reference sequence). Trimming removed 1 base from V and 2 bases from J, with 8 bases in between. This CDR3 has 15 amino acids. The sample taken for sequencing was blood. This sequence joins TRBV7-9 and TRBJ2-2; D not certain. The TCR originated in a person aged 18 to 75 in good health. The CDR3 DNA sequence: TGTGCCAGCAGCTTAGTTGAACTAAACACCGGGGAGCTGTTTTTT. It codes for CASSLVELNTGELFF.